The 9 T cell receptor beta chains below were found in one sample sequenced in a study of blood T cell repertoires in COVID-19. This table comes from immunoSEQ multiplex PCR, and its TCRdb copy is limited to in-frame clones, with some not included. Altogether about 30,000 clones are present, roughly 87% being singletons, with the ten largest covering roughly 9.6%. The specimen was peripheral blood. The receptors here all came from a human donor in a cohort sampled during active COVID-19.

The J gene is TRBJ2-7, the V gene TRBV19; 7 bases agree with TRBD1. The V gene end was trimmed by 2 bases and the J gene end by 2 bases; junction bases not matched to a gene: 15. Germline-derived CDR1 and CDR2 are LNHDA and SQIVND (reference sequence). The CDR3 runs 18 residues. CDR3 coding DNA: TGTGCCAGTAGTATAATTCCGAGACAGGGAGACTATACCTACGAGCAGTACTTC. The encoded protein is CASSIIPRQGDYTYEQYF.

The V and J genes are TRBV18 and TRBJ2-3, with 11 nucleotides matching TRBD2. The CDR3 has 15 residues. Losses at the gene ends were 3 bases for V and 6 bases for J; bases not matched to a gene: 5. In germline, CDR1 is KGHSH, CDR2 LQKENI. The CDR3 DNA is TGTGCCAGCTCACCCTCTAGCGGGGGGTTGGATACGCAGTATTTT. Encoded protein: CASSPSSGGLDTQYF. The full variable domain, in which reference TRBV18 and TRBJ2-3 provide the parts outside the CDR3, is NAGVMQNPRHLVRRRGQEARLRCSPMKGHSHVYWYRQLPEEGLKFMVYLQKENIIDESGMPKERFSAEFPKEGPSILRIQQVVRGDSAAYFCASSPSSGGLDTQYFGPGTRLTVL.

The V and J genes are TRBV13 and TRBJ1-6, with D perhaps matching TRBD1 (5 bases). CDR1 PRHDT and CDR2 FYEKMQ come from the germline V gene (reference sequence). V lost 5 bases, J lost 9 bases, and 20 bases lay in between. The CDR3 has 16 amino acids. In DNA form, the CDR3 reads TGTGCCAGCAGCCCAGCTCGGGCGTCCCAGGGTTCACCCCTCCACTTT. Residues: CASSPARASQGSPLHF.

V gene TRBV4-3 combines with J gene TRBJ2-3; 9 bases are a match to TRBD1. V gave up 1 base and J gave up 4 bases; unmatched junction bases: 9. Germline V gene sequence: CDR1 LGHNA, CDR2 YSLEER. CDR3 length: 17 amino acids. The CDR3 DNA reads as TGCGCCAGCAGCCAAGGAGGACAGGGGATATTAGCAGATACGCAGTATTTT. Amino acid sequence: CASSQGGQGILADTQYF.

The sample holds one count of this clone. V and J are TRBV28 and TRBJ1-1, with 8 nucleotides matching TRBD1. There are 14 residues in the CDR3. Trimming removed 6 bases from V and 2 bases from J; junction bases left unmatched: 5. CDR1 is MDHEN, CDR2 SYDVKM, per germline. In nucleotides, the CDR3 is TGTGCCAGCAGAAGGGGACAGGATAACACTGAAGCTTTCTTT. Its translation is CASRRGQDNTEAFF.

DNA for the CDR3: TGTGCCATTGGACAGTCCTCTGGAAACACCATATATTTT. Its translation is CAIGQSSGNTIYF. The chain uses TRBV10-3 and TRBJ1-3; possibly TRBD1 for D (6 bases). The CDR3 sequence is 13 residues long. V gave up 9 bases and J gave up 0 bases, with 9 bases separating them. CDR1 is ENHRY, CDR2 SYGVKD, per germline.

This clone was observed a handful of times. The chain carries TRBV18 and TRBJ2-7, with D hard to call. Trimming removed 6 bases at V and 6 bases at J, with 21 bases between. The CDR3 has 15 residues. The germline V gene has CDR1 KGHSH and CDR2 LQKENI. CDR3: CASSPGWQSPLEQYF. DNA for the CDR3: TGTGCCAGCTCCCCGGGTTGGCAGTCACCTCTCGAGCAGTACTTC.

The chain recombines TRBV9 with TRBJ2-5; 8 bases match TRBD2. This CDR3 contains 16 residues. The trim removed 0 bases at V and 5 bases at J, leaving 9 bases unmatched. Germline V gene lookup returns CDR1 SGDLS and CDR2 YYNGEE. The CDR3 protein is CASSVDPGGPRETQYF. In nucleotides, the CDR3 is TGTGCCAGCAGCGTAGATCCGGGGGGGCCGAGGGAGACCCAGTACTTC.

V gene TRBV5-1 combines with J gene TRBJ2-7, with 11 bases lining up with TRBD2. The germline CDR1 and CDR2 sequences are SGHRS and YFSETQ. The CDR3 loop spans 16 amino acids. V dropped 3 bases and J dropped 0; count of bases not matched to a gene: 5. CDR3 sequence: CASSSMTSGASYEQYF. DNA for the CDR3: TGCGCCAGCAGCTCGATGACTAGCGGGGCCTCCTACGAGCAGTACTTC.